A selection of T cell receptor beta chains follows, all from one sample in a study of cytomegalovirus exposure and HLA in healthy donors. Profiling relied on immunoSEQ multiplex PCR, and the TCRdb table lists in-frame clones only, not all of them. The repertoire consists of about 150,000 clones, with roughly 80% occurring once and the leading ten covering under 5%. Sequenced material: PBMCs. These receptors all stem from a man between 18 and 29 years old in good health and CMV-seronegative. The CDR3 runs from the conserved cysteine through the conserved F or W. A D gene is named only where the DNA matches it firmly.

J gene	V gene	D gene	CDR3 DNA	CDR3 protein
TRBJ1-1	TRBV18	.	TGTGCCAGCTCACCACTGGGGGAGGGTCTCCCTGAAGCTTTCTTT	CASSPLGEGLPEAFF
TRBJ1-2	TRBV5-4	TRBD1	TGTGCCAGCAGCCAGGGACAGGGGGCTGGCTACACCTTC	CASSQGQGAGYTF
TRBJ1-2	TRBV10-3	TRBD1	TGTGCCATCACCTGGGAACTACAGGGGGTGTACACCTTC	CAITWELQGVYTF
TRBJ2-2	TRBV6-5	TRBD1	TGTGCCAGCACCGACAGACAGGGGCGGTACGGGGAGCTGTTTTTT	CASTDRQGRYGELFF
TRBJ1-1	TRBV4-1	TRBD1	TGCGCCAGCAGTGGTTTACAGGGGGCGGTGAACACTGAAGCTTTCTTT	CASSGLQGAVNTEAFF
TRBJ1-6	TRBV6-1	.	TGTGCCAGCAGTGAAATCAGGGTCACCCTCCACTTT	CASSEIRVTLHF
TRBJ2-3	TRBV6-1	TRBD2	TGTGCCAGCAGTACTAGCGGGTCTAGCACAGATACGCAGTATTTT	CASSTSGSSTDTQYF
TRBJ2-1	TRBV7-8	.	TGTGCCAGCAGCCTACAGATTAGCTCCTACAATGAGCAGTTCTTC	CASSLQISSYNEQFF
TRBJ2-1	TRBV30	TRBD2	TGTGCCTGGAGCCCCCTAGCGGTAGGGGACAATGAGCAGTTCTTC	CAWSPLAVGDNEQFF
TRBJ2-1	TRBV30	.	TGTGCCTGGGGCTTGGGAGATAGCTCCTACAATGAGCAGTTCTTC	CAWGLGDSSYNEQFF
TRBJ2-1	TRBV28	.	TGTGCCAGCACCTACACCGGGAATGAGCAGTTCTTC	CASTYTGNEQFF
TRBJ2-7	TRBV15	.	TGTGCCACCAGCAGAGATCTAGCAGCAGCAACCCACCCCTACGAGCAGTACTTC	CATSRDLAAATHPYEQYF
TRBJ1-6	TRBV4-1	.	TGCGCCAGCAGCCAACCCGCTTTGGCCCGACGGAGCTCACCCCTCCACTTT	CASSQPALARRSSPLHF
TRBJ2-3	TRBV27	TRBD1	TGTGCCAGCAGTTCCGACAGGGCCCCGCCAGATACGCAGTATTTT	CASSSDRAPPDTQYF
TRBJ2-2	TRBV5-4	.	TGTGCCAGCAGCCCGGCCGGGGGCGGGGAGCTGTTTTTT	CASSPAGGGELFF
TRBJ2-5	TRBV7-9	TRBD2	TGTGCCAGCAGATCCGGACGGGAGGGGGGAGAGACCCAGTACTTC	CASRSGREGGETQYF
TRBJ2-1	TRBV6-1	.	TGTGCCAGCAGTGAGTTGGGACTCTACAATGAGCAGTTCTTC	CASSELGLYNEQFF
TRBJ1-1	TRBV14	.	TGTGCCAGCAGCCAATTCATCGGGGGGCTGTTTCCAGCTTTCTTT	CASSQFIGGLFPAFF
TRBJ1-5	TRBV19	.	TGTGCCAGTGCTCCGGGGGGCGGTCAGCCCCAGCATTTT	CASAPGGGQPQHF
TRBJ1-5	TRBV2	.	TGTGCCAGCACCGACTGGGGGCCCAATCAGCCCCAGCATTTT	CASTDWGPNQPQHF